Presented here are 20 T cell receptor beta chains from one specimen sequenced in a study of OX40 agonist ivuxolimab in advanced cancers. The protocol was immunoSEQ multiplex PCR, while the TCRdb copy is restricted to in-frame clones and leaves out a portion. The sample lists approximately 81,000 clones, around 86% occurring once. Specimen: CD4+ or CD8+ T cells sorted from blood, collected in a trial of the OX40 agonist ivuxolimab. The receptor source for this set is an adult with an advanced solid tumor such as melanoma, head and neck, liver or kidney cancer.

Ten or more counts support this clone. This chain uses TRBV7-2 with TRBJ1-3; D is ambiguous. The CDR3 is made up of 15 amino acids. Between the trimmed V and J ends, which lost 5 bases and 0 bases, there was a span of 11 bases. The germline V gene has CDR1 SGHTA and CDR2 FQGNSA. CDR3 in DNA: TGTGCCAGCAGCGTATCGTCCTTCTCTGGAAACACCATATATTTT. Translated, it gives CASSVSSFSGNTIYF. Full variable domain (outside the CDR3, taken from reference TRBV7-2 and TRBJ1-3): GAGVSQSPSNKVTEKGKDVELRCDPISGHTALYWYRQSLGQGLEFLIYFQGNSAPDKSGLPSDRFSAERTGGSVSTLTIQRTQQEDSAVYLCASSVSSFSGNTIYFGEGSWLTVV.

This sequence joins TRBV10-1 and TRBJ1-5, with D hard to call. Germline values: CDR1 WNHNN, CDR2 SYGVQD (reference sequence). V was trimmed by 0 bases and J by 3 bases, leaving 12 bases between them. The CDR3 runs to 16 residues. CDR3: CASSESKGTINQPQHF. The CDR3 region has the DNA TGCGCCAGCAGTGAGTCAAAGGGAACTATCAATCAGCCCCAGCATTTT.

The chain is built from TRBV19 and TRBJ2-5; D is perhaps TRBD2 (6 bases). The V and J ends lost 5 bases and 4 bases respectively, with 11 bases between them. This CDR3 is 13 amino acids long. Germline V gene data show CDR1 as LNHDA and CDR2 as SQIVND (reference sequence). This CDR3 is CASSGGLRETQYF. The CDR3, as DNA: TGTGCCAGTAGTGGGGGGTTGAGAGAGACCCAGTACTTC.

The V gene is TRBV7-9, the J gene TRBJ2-2; 7 bases line up with TRBD1. In germline, CDR1 is SEHNR, CDR2 FQNEAQ (reference sequence). With 5 bases clipped from V and 7 bases from J, the junction kept 1 base outside the gene matches. The CDR3 totals 12 residues. This chain's CDR3 is CASSTGVGELFF. The DNA of the CDR3 is TGTGCCAGCAGCACAGGGGTCGGGGAGCTGTTTTTT.

V gene TRBV10-3 combines with J gene TRBJ2-6; 8 bases line up with TRBD1. Per germline, CDR1 ENHRY and CDR2 SYGVKD. V was pared by 4 bases and J by 4 bases, with 9 bases of the junction left unmatched. CDR3 length equals 17 residues. The CDR3 DNA reads TGTGCCATCAGTGGGGAGGACAGGGTGGCCGGGGCCAACGTCCTGACTTTC. Protein product: CAISGEDRVAGANVLTF.

The rearrangement joins TRBV5-6 to TRBJ2-3; D gene uncertain. Trimming pared 1 base from V and 6 bases from J, leaving 6 bases between. CDR1 is SGHDT and CDR2 is YYEEEE in the germline V gene. This CDR3 region has 12 residues. The CDR3: CASSLPGDTQYF. CDR3 coding DNA: TGTGCCAGCAGCTTGCCGGGCGATACGCAGTATTTT. The full variable domain, in which reference TRBV5-6 and TRBJ2-3 provide the parts outside the CDR3, is DAGVTQSPTHLIKTRGQQVTLRCSPKSGHDTVSWYQQALGQGPQFIFQYYEEEERQRGNFPDRFSGHQFPNYSSELNVNALLLGDSALYLCASSLPGDTQYFGPGTRLTVL.

The chain combines TRBV19 with TRBJ2-6; 12 nucleotides line up with TRBD2. The germline V gene encodes CDR1 LNHDA and CDR2 SQIVND (reference sequence). There are 16 residues in the CDR3. Unmatched junction bases numbered 3, after V lost 5 bases and J lost 4 bases. Written as DNA, the CDR3 is TGTGCCAGTAGTGGACTAGCGGGATGGGGGGCCAACGTCCTGACTTTC. Translation: CASSGLAGWGANVLTF.

The genes are TRBV19 and TRBJ1-1, with D possibly matching TRBD1 (6 bases). CDR1 is LNHDA and CDR2 is SQIVND in the germline V gene (reference sequence). The V end lost 5 bases, the J end lost 10 bases, and 17 bases lay between the germline ends. The CDR3 is made up of 13 amino acids. CDR3 region: CASSPGQRRAAFF. The CDR3 DNA is TGTGCCAGTAGTCCCGGACAGCGGAGGGCAGCTTTCTTT.

The chain recombines TRBV7-2 with TRBJ2-7; TRBD1 agrees at 7 bases. The germline V gene has CDR1 SGHTA and CDR2 FQGNSA. V lost 5 bases and J lost 3; bases outside the gene matches: 7. CDR3 size: 14 residues. The CDR3 bases are TGTGCCAGCAGCCCCTCGACAGGGATCTACGAGCAGTACTTC. Translated: CASSPSTGIYEQYF.

The chain couples TRBV5-6 to TRBJ2-7; the match to TRBD2 covers 7 bases. This CDR3 region has 15 residues. The germline V gene encodes CDR1 SGHDT and CDR2 YYEEEE. V lost 1 base to trimming and J lost 2 bases; unmatched junction nucleotides: 6. The CDR3 nucleotides read TGTGCCAGCAGCTTGACTAGCGCGACGACCTACGAGCAGTACTTC. This sequence encodes CASSLTSATTYEQYF.

Remarks on this clone: Other DNA sequences in the sample encode the same CDR3. This sequence joins TRBV19 and TRBJ2-7; D could derive from TRBD1 or TRBD2 (6 bases each). This CDR3 spans 15 amino acids. CDR1 is LNHDA and CDR2 is SQIVND in the germline V gene (reference sequence). Trimming took 1 base from V and 6 from J, leaving 16 bases between them. CDR3 loop: CASSIGAGQGREQYF. The CDR3 region has the DNA TGTGCCAGTAGTATAGGGGCGGGGCAGGGGCGCGAGCAGTACTTC. Supplemented by reference TRBV19 and TRBJ2-7, the full variable domain reads DGGITQSPKYLFRKEGQNVTLSCEQNLNHDAMYWYRQDPGQGLRLIYYSQIVNDFQKGDIAEGYSVSREKKESFPLTVTSAQKNPTAFYLCASSIGAGQGREQYFGPGTRLTVT.

The chain joins TRBV27 to TRBJ2-1, with 10 nucleotides matching TRBD2. V lost 6 bases, J lost 7 bases, and 12 bases stayed unmatched. The CDR3 sequence is 16 residues long. CDR1 MNHEY and CDR2 SMNVEV come from the germline V gene (reference sequence). In DNA form, the CDR3 reads TGTGCCAGCAGCCCAGCGGGAGGGCCCTCTTGGAATGAGCAGTTCTTC. It yields the protein CASSPAGGPSWNEQFF.

This clone was found once. The chain links TRBV7-9 to TRBJ2-3; 7 bases line up with TRBD2. Trimming at V came to 5 bases and at J to 1 base, leaving 12 bases not matched to a gene. The CDR3 is made up of 17 amino acids. Germline CDR1 is SEHNR and CDR2 is FQNEAQ (reference sequence). As DNA, the CDR3 is TGTGCCAGCAGCCCCCGACTAGCCCACTTTCGCACAGATACGCAGTATTTT. Translated: CASSPRLAHFRTDTQYF.

This chain connects TRBV6-1 to TRBJ2-3; D is undetermined. The V gene's germline CDR1 is MNHNS and CDR2 SASEGT. Trimming shortened V by 2 bases and J by 2 bases, and 11 bases separated the two germline ends. The CDR3 spans 15 residues. The CDR3 region has the DNA TGTGCCAGCAGTGAAAGAGGTGATACCACAGATACGCAGTATTTT. Translating gives CASSERGDTTDTQYF.

The chain links TRBV5-1 to TRBJ2-7; 7 bases fit TRBD1. CDR1 and CDR2 from the germline V gene are SGHRS and YFSETQ. With V trimmed by 5 bases and J by 5 bases, 10 bases remained unmatched. This CDR3 spans 14 amino acids. The CDR3 loop is CASRPKGQNDEQYF. The DNA for the CDR3 is TGCGCCAGCAGGCCAAAGGGACAGAACGACGAGCAGTACTTC.

In nucleotides, the CDR3 is TGTGCCAGCAGTTTAGGGACTAGCGGGAACTCCTACAATGAGCAGTTCTTC. Amino acids: CASSLGTSGNSYNEQFF. The rearrangement uses TRBV27 and TRBJ2-1; 13 bases agree with TRBD2. The J segment lost 0 bases and the V segment lost 2 bases, leaving 1 base of the junction unmatched. The CDR3 runs 17 residues. Germline-derived CDR1 and CDR2 are MNHEY and SMNVEV (reference sequence).

The chain couples TRBV18 to TRBJ2-1, with D possibly matching TRBD2 (5 bases). Germline CDR1 reads KGHSH; CDR2 reads LQKENI. Trimming removed 6 bases at V and 4 bases at J, with 16 bases between. The CDR3 runs to 15 residues. The DNA for the CDR3 is TGTGCCAGCTCGCCGGAGGACGGTGCTTACAATGAGCAGTTCTTC. This sequence encodes CASSPEDGAYNEQFF.

The chain uses TRBV6-6 and TRBJ2-7, with D perhaps being TRBD1 or TRBD2 (5 bases each). V was cut by 8 bases and J by 6 bases, with 17 bases left in between. Germline V CDR1 and CDR2: MNHNY, SVGAGI (reference sequence). This CDR3 contains 13 residues. The CDR3 bases are TGTGCCAGCCGTAATCCGGGGCGAGCCGAGCAGTACTTC. Its protein is CASRNPGRAEQYF.

The J gene is TRBJ1-1, the V gene TRBV18; D call uncertain. The V end was cut by 4 bases, the J end by 3 bases, with 9 bases between. CDR1 KGHSH and CDR2 LQKENI come from the germline V gene. CDR3 length equals 13 residues. CDR3 protein: CASSQGWDTEAFF. The CDR3, as DNA: TGTGCCAGCTCACAGGGCTGGGACACTGAAGCTTTCTTT.

This clone was picked up a small number of times. This chain uses TRBV18 with TRBJ2-7; the D gene could be TRBD1 or TRBD2 (6 bases each). CDR3 size: 13 residues. Per the germline V gene, CDR1 is KGHSH and CDR2 is LQKENI. The germline V and J ends were trimmed by 6 bases and 7 bases, with 16 bases remaining between them. CDR3 sequence (DNA): TGTGCCAGCTCTAAGGGGGAGGCGGAGGAGCAGTACTTC. This sequence encodes CASSKGEAEEQYF.